Each of the 22 T cell receptor beta chains below was sequenced from the same sample in a study of cytomegalovirus exposure and HLA in healthy donors. 60 Vbeta and 13 Jbeta primers were used in PCR. Sequencing used immunoSEQ multiplex PCR; TCRdb keeps in-frame clones, though not all of them. The sample consists of about 160,000 clones, around nine tenths of them appearing once. The sequencing sample was made of PBMCs. The receptors come from a woman aged 18-29 years in good health and CMV-seronegative.

V usage is TRBV28 and J usage is TRBJ2-1; D is undetermined. This CDR3 contains 15 residues. The V end lost 6 bases, the J end lost 0 bases, and 12 bases lay between the germline ends. Germline V lookup: CDR1 MDHEN, CDR2 SYDVKM. The CDR3 nucleotides read TGTGCCAGCAGCCCTCGTATGAGCTCCTACAATGAGCAGTTCTTC. This translates into CASSPRMSSYNEQFF.

The chain carries TRBV6-1 and TRBJ1-2; D perhaps matches TRBD1 (5 bases). Germline CDR1 reads MNHNS; CDR2 reads SASEGT. The CDR3 has 13 residues. Trimming took 3 bases from V and 4 from J, leaving 9 bases between them. The CDR3 loop is CASSEPGSYGYTF. In nucleotides, the CDR3 is TGTGCCAGCAGTGAGCCAGGGTCCTATGGCTACACCTTC.

The rearrangement links TRBV5-1 to TRBJ1-2; D is possibly TRBD1 (5 bases). V shed 4 bases and J shed 3 bases, with 13 bases lying between them. The V gene's germline CDR1 is SGHRS and CDR2 YFSETQ. The length of the CDR3 is 14 residues. CDR3: CASSALTAYYGYTF. As DNA, the CDR3 is TGCGCCAGCAGCGCACTGACAGCCTACTATGGCTACACCTTC.

This clone was seen only once. The rearrangement joins TRBV7-8 to TRBJ1-1, with D possibly matching TRBD1 (6 bases). V gave up 2 bases and J gave up 1 base, with 8 bases separating them. The length of the CDR3 is 14 residues. Germline V lookup: CDR1 SGHVS, CDR2 FQNEAQ. The CDR3 DNA reads as TGTGCCAGCAGCTTAACCAGGGGGAACACTGAAGCTTTCTTT. Translation: CASSLTRGNTEAFF.

As concerns this clone: An end of the junction does not agree with germline; a read error may underlie this. The rearrangement joins TRBV30 to TRBJ1-2; D is unresolved. Germline V CDR1 and CDR2: GTSNPN, SVGIG (reference sequence). CDR3 length: 13 residues. The CDR3 DNA reads as TGTGCCTGGAGTGTTGGTAGCGGGCAGAGAGCAATTTTC. Translated: CAWSVGSGQRAIF.

The table lists this clone with a few counts. The chain combines TRBV4-1 with TRBJ1-6, with D perhaps matching TRBD1 (5 bases). Trimming cost V 3 bases and J 10 bases, with 7 bases left between them. This CDR3 has 12 residues. Looked up from germline, CDR1 is MGHRA and CDR2 is YSYEKL. CDR3 protein: CASSQDISPLHF. CDR3 nucleotide sequence: TGCGCCAGCAGCCAGGACATATCACCCCTCCACTTT.

The chain has TRBV11-2 and TRBJ2-3, with 7 bases fitting TRBD2. With 4 bases clipped from V and 6 bases from J, the junction kept 16 bases outside the gene matches. The CDR3 has 17 residues. Germline CDR1 is SGHAT and CDR2 is FQNNGV. The CDR3 sequence is CASSSHPGRGSVDTQYF. The CDR3 DNA follows: TGTGCCAGCAGCTCGCATCCTGGGAGGGGCTCAGTTGATACGCAGTATTTT.

V gene TRBV2 combines with J gene TRBJ2-1; D not resolved. Germline-derived CDR1 and CDR2 are SNHLY and FYNNEI. V lost 5 bases and J 10 bases, leaving 12 bases between the germline ends. CDR3 size: 12 residues. CDR3 sequence: CASSPDWQEQFF. CDR3 DNA: TGTGCCAGCAGTCCTGACTGGCAGGAGCAGTTCTTC. Based on the CDR3 plus reference TRBV2 and TRBJ2-1, the full variable domain is EPEVTQTPSHQVTQMGQEVILRCVPISNHLYFYWYRQILGQKVEFLVSFYNNEISEKSEIFDDQFSVERPDGSNFTLKIRSTKLEDSAMYFCASSPDWQEQFFGPGTRLTVL.

This clone was observed a single time. A junction boundary mismatches the germline segment, possibly from a read error. The chain carries TRBV4-1 and TRBJ2-7; perhaps TRBD2 as D (5 bases). The germline V gene encodes CDR1 MGHRA and CDR2 YSYEKL. The CDR3 loop spans 13 amino acids. For the CDR3, the DNA is TGCGCCAACAGCCAATTCGACTACTACGAGCAGTACTTC. It is translated as CANSQFDYYEQYF.

The rearrangement links TRBV11-2 to TRBJ2-5; 9 bases map to TRBD1. The CDR3 has 16 residues. The V gene end was trimmed by 7 bases and the J gene end by 6 bases; junction bases not matched to a gene: 15. Germline lookup yields CDR1 SGHAT and CDR2 FQNNGV. The DNA of the CDR3 is TGTGCCAGCACCCCGCTTGGACAGGGGAGAATAAAGACCCAGTACTTC. This sequence encodes CASTPLGQGRIKTQYF.

The chain recombines TRBV28 with TRBJ1-2, with TRBD1 identical over 7 bases. Germline V gives CDR1 MDHEN, CDR2 SYDVKM. V trimming: 2 bases; J trimming: 4 bases; junction bases outside the gene matches: 4. The CDR3 has 14 amino acids. This chain's CDR3 is CASSLAGGTYGYTF. The CDR3 DNA follows: TGTGCCAGCAGTTTAGCAGGGGGAACCTATGGCTACACCTTC.

This chain links TRBV30 with TRBJ1-1; D is perhaps TRBD1 (6 bases). The CDR3 spans 14 residues. Germline loops: CDR1 GTSNPN, CDR2 SVGIG (reference sequence). Deletions cut 4 bases from V and 0 bases from J, with 12 bases between. The CDR3 nucleotides are TGTGCCTGGAACGGGGGGCGGGTGAACACTGAAGCTTTCTTT. Translated: CAWNGGRVNTEAFF.

The chain combines TRBV6-4 with TRBJ2-1, with TRBD2 matching over 10 bases. CDR3 size: 14 residues. The V and J ends lost 3 bases and 9 bases, in that order; junction bases with no gene match: 5. Germline CDR1 MRHNA, CDR2 SNTAGT. This CDR3 reads CASSEELAGREQFF. In DNA, the CDR3 is TGTGCCAGCAGTGAAGAACTAGCGGGACGTGAGCAGTTCTTC.

The chain combines TRBV4-1 with TRBJ2-2; the match to TRBD1 covers 7 bases. J was trimmed by 11 bases and V by 8 bases; bases with no gene match: 11. Germline V gene sequence: CDR1 MGHRA, CDR2 YSYEKL. The CDR3 totals 13 residues. The CDR3: CASRDMTGSELFF. DNA for the CDR3: TGCGCCAGCCGCGATATGACAGGGTCCGAGCTGTTTTTT.

This clone appeared a single time. The CDR3 bases are TGTGCCAGCAGCTTAAGGGACAGAAGTTCACCCCTCCACTTT. This sequence encodes CASSLRDRSSPLHF. The rearrangement joins TRBV7-2 to TRBJ1-6, with 7 bases aligning to TRBD1. This CDR3 has 14 amino acids. V was pared by 2 bases and J by 9 bases, with 4 bases of the junction left unmatched. CDR1 is SGHTA, CDR2 FQGNSA, per germline.

The V gene is TRBV30, the J gene TRBJ1-5; a weak D match, TRBD1 (6 bases). The germline V and J ends were trimmed by 4 bases and 7 bases, with 20 bases remaining between them. The CDR3 runs to 15 residues. Germline V gene sequence: CDR1 GTSNPN, CDR2 SVGIG (reference sequence). The DNA for the CDR3 is TGTGCCTGGAACTTTCAGCCAGGAAGGGGGCAGCCCCAGCATTTT. Translated: CAWNFQPGRGQPQHF.

The chain carries TRBV19 and TRBJ2-2; possibly TRBD2 for D (5 bases). The CDR3 spans 14 residues. V was shortened by 3 bases and J by 7 bases, with 12 bases between the two germline ends. Germline CDR1 LNHDA, CDR2 SQIVND (reference sequence). The CDR3 spells CASSILGRDGELFF. The CDR3 bases are TGTGCCAGTAGTATTTTGGGTCGGGACGGGGAGCTGTTTTTT.

The chain is built from TRBV11-2 and TRBJ1-5; D not certain. The germline gives CDR1 SGHAT, CDR2 FQNNGV. Trimming took 0 bases from V and 5 from J, leaving 8 bases between them. CDR3 length: 14 residues. The CDR3 DNA reads as TGTGCCAGCAGCTTAGAGTCCGGTGATCAGCCCCAGCATTTT. This sequence encodes CASSLESGDQPQHF.

The chain uses TRBV6-5 and TRBJ1-6; TRBD1 might be the D (6 bases). The CDR3 is 15 amino acids. In germline, CDR1 is MNHEY, CDR2 SVGAGI. Between the trimmed V and J ends, which lost 0 bases and 7 bases, there was a span of 10 bases. CDR3: CASSYSGTWNSPLHF. The CDR3 nucleotides read TGTGCCAGCAGTTACTCAGGGACATGGAATTCACCCCTCCACTTT.

This clone was seen a handful of times. The genes are TRBV19 and TRBJ1-5; D is unclear. Trimming took 4 bases from V and 0 from J, leaving 4 bases between them. In germline, CDR1 is LNHDA, CDR2 SQIVND (reference sequence). This CDR3 has 13 residues. CDR3 nucleotide sequence: TGTGCCAGTAGTACCTCTAGCAATCAGCCCCAGCATTTT. Translated: CASSTSSNQPQHF.

The chain is built from TRBV13 and TRBJ2-1, with D hard to call. V lost 1 base and J lost 8, with 9 bases in between. CDR1 and CDR2 from the germline V gene are PRHDT and FYEKMQ (reference sequence). This CDR3 comprises 13 residues. The CDR3 reads CASSLDPSDEQFF. For the CDR3, the DNA is TGTGCCAGCAGCTTAGATCCGAGTGATGAGCAGTTCTTC.

J is TRBJ1-1 and V is TRBV7-3, with TRBD1 matching 7 bases. This CDR3 contains 13 residues. J gave up 3 bases and V 3 bases, and 1 base lay outside the gene matches. Per the germline V gene, CDR1 is SGHTA and CDR2 is FQGTGA. The CDR3 DNA sequence: TGTGCCAGCAGCTTCGGACAGGACACTGAAGCTTTCTTT. Protein: CASSFGQDTEAFF.